This T cell receptor beta chain was retrieved from a study of blood T cell repertoires in COVID-19. The authors' processing: Reference gene primer amplification in the assay estimated nucleated cell counts. The data were produced by immunoSEQ multiplex PCR, yet TCRdb's version contains in-frame clones alone and is incomplete. The DNA gave D and trimming, while V, J and clone size come from that table. The sample lists a few hundred thousand clones; 86% were seen once. The CDR3 totals 13 residues. The ends were cut back, 4 bases at V and 0 bases at J, with 7 bases in the middle. Germline CDR1 is SQVTM and CDR2 is ANQGSEA.

The rearrangement links TRBV29-1 to TRBJ1-5, with D perhaps TRBD1 (5 bases). The sequenced material came from peripheral blood. This sequence was found in a man older than 75 with acute or convalescent COVID-19. The CDR3 sequence: CSVVTDSNQPQHF. The DNA for the CDR3 is TGCAGCGTTGTGACAGATAGCAATCAGCCCCAGCATTTT.